The 22 T cell receptor beta chains given below trace back to one sample, sequenced in a study of blood T cell repertoires in COVID-19. The method was immunoSEQ multiplex PCR; TCRdb's version includes in-frame clones alone and lacks a portion of them. The sample lists 230,000 or so clones; about 87% were seen once. The sequenced material came from PBMCs or T cells enriched from blood (not recorded which). Receptors were obtained from a woman in her thirties who had recovered from COVID-19.

This chain uses TRBV7-9 with TRBJ1-1, with a tentative D call TRBD1 (6 bases). This CDR3 spans 14 amino acids. Germline CDR1 reads SEHNR; CDR2 reads FQNEAQ (reference sequence). The V end was cut by 4 bases, the J end by 1 base, with 10 bases between. Here the CDR3 DNA reads TGTGCCAGCAGCTCTAAGGACAGGAACACTGAAGCTTTCTTT. Translation gives CASSSKDRNTEAFF. The whole variable domain, filled in from reference TRBV7-9 and TRBJ1-1, reads DTGVSQNPRHKITKRGQNVTFRCDPISEHNRLYWYRQTLGQGPEFLTYFQNEAQLEKSRLLSDRFSAERPKGSFSTLEIQRTEQGDSAMYLCASSSKDRNTEAFFGQGTRLTVV.

In its sample, this clone was seen a few times. The chain carries TRBV5-5 and TRBJ1-2; 11 positions match TRBD1. Per germline, CDR1 SGHKS and CDR2 YYEKEE (reference sequence). The V gene end was trimmed by 4 bases and the J gene end by 4 bases; junction bases not matched to a gene: 6. The CDR3 length is 15 residues. In DNA, the CDR3 is TGTGCCAGCAGCCCCTGGGACAGGGGGGTCTATGGCTACACCTTC. This codes for CASSPWDRGVYGYTF.

This clone was seen once. The chain carries TRBV27 and TRBJ1-2; a weak D match, TRBD1 (5 bases). V was pared by 2 bases and J by 8 bases, with 15 bases between. CDR1 and CDR2 (germline): MNHEY, SMNVEV (reference sequence). The CDR3 totals 14 residues. CDR3: CASSLRQGGLGYTF. For the CDR3, the DNA is TGTGCCAGCAGTTTACGCCAGGGAGGCTTGGGCTACACCTTC.

V is TRBV18 and J is TRBJ1-5; D unresolved. Germline V CDR1 and CDR2: KGHSH, LQKENI. The CDR3 runs 12 residues. V lost 4 bases and J 5 bases, leaving 6 bases between the germline ends. CDR3 sequence (DNA): TGTGCCAGCTCACAGGAGGATCAGCCCCAGCATTTT. As protein: CASSQEDQPQHF.

The J gene is TRBJ2-1, the V gene TRBV25-1; 11 bases match TRBD1. The CDR3 extends over 16 amino acids. J lost 3 bases, V lost 4 bases, and 5 bases had no gene match. The germline gives CDR1 MGHDK, CDR2 SYGVNS. The CDR3 DNA reads as TGTGCCAGCAGTGGAAGGACAGGGGGCCACTACAATGAGCAGTTCTTC. Translation gives CASSGRTGGHYNEQFF.

The chain uses TRBV4-3 and TRBJ2-3; 9 nucleotides line up with TRBD1. Germline CDR1 LGHNA, CDR2 YSLEER. After removal of 0 bases from V and 4 bases from J, the junction contained 14 bases not matched to a gene. The CDR3 is made up of 19 amino acids. DNA of the CDR3: TGCGCCAGCAGCCAAGATCTCCCCGGGACAGGGACGGGCGCAGATACGCAGTATTTT. It translates to CASSQDLPGTGTGADTQYF.

The V call is TRBV15, the J call TRBJ2-7, with no clear D. Germline V gene sequence: CDR1 LNHNV, CDR2 YYDKDF (reference sequence). There are 14 residues in the CDR3. V lost 1 base and J lost 0, with 7 bases in between. CDR3 protein: CATSRGGSSYEQYF. Written as DNA, the CDR3 is TGTGCCACCAGCAGAGGCGGATCCTCCTACGAGCAGTACTTC.

This clone was recorded only once. V is TRBV5-1 and J is TRBJ1-3, with 7 bases that match TRBD1. V lost 4 bases and J lost 4; bases outside the gene matches: 8. Germline V gene sequence: CDR1 SGHRS, CDR2 YFSETQ. The CDR3 extends over 15 amino acids. The CDR3 loop reads CASSRNAGQGNTIYF. CDR3 nucleotides: TGCGCCAGCAGCAGGAATGCGGGACAGGGAAACACCATATATTTT.

This clone has a single count. CDR3 loop: CASSQGQMGEQYF. CDR3 nucleotides: TGTGCCAGCAGCCAAGGACAGATGGGCGAGCAGTACTTC. This chain joins TRBV4-2 and TRBJ2-7; TRBD1 is a possible D gene (5 bases). The length of the CDR3 is 13 residues. The V end was cut by 1 base, the J end by 6 bases, with 10 bases between. CDR1 and CDR2 from the germline V gene are LGHNA and YNFKEQ.

Remarks on this clone: The sample has other DNA sequences that encode this CDR3 too. The J gene is TRBJ1-1, the V gene TRBV6-2 or TRBV6-3; D remains unclear. The germline CDR1 and CDR2 sequences are MNHEY and SVGEGT. Trimming took off 2 bases at V and 5 bases at J, with 9 bases between the two ends. The CDR3 extends over 13 amino acids. CDR3 bases: TGTGCCAGCAGTTACGAGGATAGGACTGAAGCTTTCTTT. Its translation is CASSYEDRTEAFF.

This clone has more than one count but fewer than ten. This chain joins TRBV19 and TRBJ1-2; D may be TRBD1 (5 bases). The CDR3 totals 13 residues. Trimming cost V 10 bases and J 1 base, with 13 bases left between them. Germline CDR1 is LNHDA and CDR2 is SQIVND (reference sequence). The CDR3 protein is CATIGGINYGYTF. In nucleotides, the CDR3 is TGTGCCACCATCGGGGGGATTAACTATGGCTACACCTTC.

The gene calls are TRBV18 and TRBJ1-6; 7 bases fit TRBD1. CDR1 and CDR2 (germline): KGHSH, LQKENI. CDR3 length: 16 residues. Trimming took 6 bases from V and 7 from J; bases not matched to a gene: 12. The CDR3 region has the DNA TGTGCCAGCTCCGGGCGAACTCGGGACAGAAATTCACCCCTCCACTTT. Amino acids: CASSGRTRDRNSPLHF. Complete variable domain (other parts from reference TRBV18 and TRBJ1-6): NAGVMQNPRHLVRRRGQEARLRCSPMKGHSHVYWYRQLPEEGLKFMVYLQKENIIDESGMPKERFSAEFPKEGPSILRIQQVVRGDSAAYFCASSGRTRDRNSPLHFGNGTRLTVT.

This chain joins TRBV27 and TRBJ1-2, with D uncertain. CDR1 is MNHEY and CDR2 is SMNVEV in the germline V gene (reference sequence). The length of the CDR3 is 13 residues. V lost 3 bases and J lost 0, with 5 bases in between. CDR3 residues: CASSLRANYGYTF. The DNA for the CDR3 is TGTGCCAGCAGTTTGAGGGCTAACTATGGCTACACCTTC.

The rearrangement links TRBV9 to TRBJ2-2; 8 bases agree with TRBD1. Per the germline V gene, CDR1 is SGDLS and CDR2 is YYNGEE. V gave up 0 bases and J gave up 6 bases; unmatched junction bases: 4. The CDR3 is 15 amino acids. CDR3 region: CASSVAPGGAGELFF. Here the CDR3 DNA reads TGTGCCAGCAGCGTAGCGCCAGGGGGCGCCGGGGAGCTGTTTTTT.

The CDR3 bases are TGTGCCAGCAGGGGGACAGGGACCACCGGGGAGCTGTTTTTT. Protein: CASRGTGTTGELFF. The chain recombines TRBV25-1 with TRBJ2-2, with TRBD1 identical over 9 bases. V was pared by 6 bases and J by 4 bases, with 3 bases of the junction left unmatched. From germline, CDR1 is MGHDK and CDR2 SYGVNS. CDR3 length equals 14 residues. Combining the CDR3 with reference TRBV25-1 and TRBJ2-2 gives the whole variable domain EADIYQTPRYLVIGTGKKITLECSQTMGHDKMYWYQQDPGMELHLIHYSYGVNSTEKGDLSSESTVSRIRTEHFPLTLESARPSHTSQYLCASRGTGTTGELFFGEGSRLTVL.

Only a few counts were recorded for this clone. The chain has TRBV7-9 and TRBJ2-7; TRBD2 aligns across 7 bases. The CDR3 sequence is 15 residues long. Germline CDR1 reads SEHNR; CDR2 reads FQNEAQ (reference sequence). Losses at the gene ends were 5 bases for V and 3 bases for J; bases not matched to a gene: 10. The CDR3 sequence is CASSTYQRGLYEQYF. The DNA of the CDR3 is TGTGCCAGCAGCACGTATCAGCGGGGCCTCTACGAGCAGTACTTC. The full variable domain, rest sourced from reference TRBV7-9 and TRBJ2-7, is DTGVSQNPRHKITKRGQNVTFRCDPISEHNRLYWYRQTLGQGPEFLTYFQNEAQLEKSRLLSDRFSAERPKGSFSTLEIQRTEQGDSAMYLCASSTYQRGLYEQYFGPGTRLTVT.

The chain recombines TRBV12-3 or TRBV12-4 with TRBJ2-7; D not resolved. The CDR3 is 13 residues long. Trimming removed 0 bases at V and 3 bases at J, with 6 bases between. CDR3 coding DNA: TGTGCCAGCAGTTTAGCGAGGTTCTACGAGCAGTACTTC. Translating it yields CASSLARFYEQYF.

DNA of the CDR3: TGTGCCAGCAGCCGAAACCCCAGCTCTGGAAACACCATATATTTT. This encodes CASSRNPSSGNTIYF. The rearrangement joins TRBV28 to TRBJ1-3, with unresolved D. V lost 6 bases and J 0 bases, leaving 12 bases between the germline ends. The CDR3 length is 15 residues. CDR1 is MDHEN and CDR2 is SYDVKM in the germline V gene. The variable domain in full, with the rest retrieved from reference TRBV28 and TRBJ1-3, is DVKVTQSSRYLVKRTGEKVFLECVQDMDHENMFWYRQDPGLGLRLIYFSYDVKMKEKGDIPEGYSVSREKKERFSLILESASTNQTSMYLCASSRNPSSGNTIYFGEGSWLTVV.

The chain couples TRBV7-2 to TRBJ1-6; D may be TRBD1 (5 bases). CDR1 is SGHTA, CDR2 FQGNSA, per germline. The CDR3 has 18 amino acids. The V end lost 2 bases, the J end lost 0 bases, and 14 bases lay between the germline ends. The CDR3 sequence is CASSLRSRGYSYNSPLHF. Here the CDR3 DNA reads TGTGCCAGCAGCTTACGTTCCCGGGGGTACTCCTATAATTCACCCCTCCACTTT. Variable domain in full (rest from reference TRBV7-2 and TRBJ1-6): GAGVSQSPSNKVTEKGKDVELRCDPISGHTALYWYRQSLGQGLEFLIYFQGNSAPDKSGLPSDRFSAERTGGSVSTLTIQRTQQEDSAVYLCASSLRSRGYSYNSPLHFGNGTRLTVT.

This clone was found a few times. Other nucleotide sequences from this sample produce the same CDR3. The J gene is TRBJ2-2, the V gene TRBV4-3; weak D call: TRBD2 (5 bases). V was shortened by 0 bases and J by 2 bases, with 10 bases between the two germline ends. The germline V gene encodes CDR1 LGHNA and CDR2 YSLEER. CDR3 length equals 16 residues. The CDR3, as DNA: TGCGCCAGCAGCCAAGAGGCGGGTCCTAACACCGGGGAGCTGTTTTTT. It specifies CASSQEAGPNTGELFF.

The chain is built from TRBV24-1 and TRBJ2-7, with no clear D. CDR3 length: 11 residues. The V and J ends lost 12 bases and 0 bases respectively, with 8 bases between them. In germline, CDR1 is KGHDR, CDR2 SFDVKD. The CDR3 nucleotides read TGTGCCTCCCTCCCCTCCTACGAGCAGTACTTC. Translating it yields CASLPSYEQYF.

The rearrangement links TRBV5-1 to TRBJ2-3, with D possibly TRBD1 on 6 matching bases. The V gene's germline CDR1 is SGHRS and CDR2 YFSETQ. The CDR3 loop spans 16 amino acids. Trimming pared 0 bases from V and 0 bases from J, leaving 11 bases between. CDR3 region: CASSLADSPSTDTQYF. The CDR3 DNA sequence: TGCGCCAGCAGCTTGGCGGACAGCCCAAGCACAGATACGCAGTATTTT.